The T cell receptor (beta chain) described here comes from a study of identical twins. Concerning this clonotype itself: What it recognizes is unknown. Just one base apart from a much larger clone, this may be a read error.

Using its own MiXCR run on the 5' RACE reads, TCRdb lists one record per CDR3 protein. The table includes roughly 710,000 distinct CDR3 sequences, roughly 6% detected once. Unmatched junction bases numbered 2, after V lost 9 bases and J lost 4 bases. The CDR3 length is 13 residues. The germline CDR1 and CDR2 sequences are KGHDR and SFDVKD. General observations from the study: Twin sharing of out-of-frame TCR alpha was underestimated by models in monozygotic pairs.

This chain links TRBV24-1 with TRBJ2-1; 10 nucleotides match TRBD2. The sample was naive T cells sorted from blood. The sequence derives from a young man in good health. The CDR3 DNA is TGTGCCACCGGGACTAGCGTTTACAATGAGCAGTTCTTC. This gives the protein CATGTSVYNEQFF.